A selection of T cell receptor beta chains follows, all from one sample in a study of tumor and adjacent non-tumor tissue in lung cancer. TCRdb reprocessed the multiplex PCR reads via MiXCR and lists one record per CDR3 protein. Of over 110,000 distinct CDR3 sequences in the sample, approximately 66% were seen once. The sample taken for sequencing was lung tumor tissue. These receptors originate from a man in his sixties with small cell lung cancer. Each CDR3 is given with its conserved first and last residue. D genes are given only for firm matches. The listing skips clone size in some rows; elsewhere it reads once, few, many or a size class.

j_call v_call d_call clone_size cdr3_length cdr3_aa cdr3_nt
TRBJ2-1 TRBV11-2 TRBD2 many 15 CASSLGLAGNNEQFF TGTGCCAGCAGCTTAGGGCTAGCGGGAAACAATGAGCAGTTCTTC
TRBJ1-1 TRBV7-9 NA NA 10 CASRPGEAFF TGTGCCAGCAGACCGGGGGAAGCTTTCTTT
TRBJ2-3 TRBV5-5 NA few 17 CASRLAFRPDSTDTQYF TGTGCCAGCAGATTGGCATTCCGGCCGGATAGCACAGATACGCAGTATTTT
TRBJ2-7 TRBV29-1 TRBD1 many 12 CSVGQGAYEQYF TGCAGCGTCGGACAGGGGGCTTACGAGCAGTACTTC
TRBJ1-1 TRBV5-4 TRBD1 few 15 CASLRQGGLNTEAFF TGTGCCAGCCTGCGGCAAGGGGGCTTGAACACTGAAGCTTTCTTT
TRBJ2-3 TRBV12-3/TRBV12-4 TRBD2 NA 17 CASSEPGLAGGTDTQYF TGTGCTAGCAGCGAGCCCGGACTAGCGGGCGGTACAGATACGCAGTATTTT
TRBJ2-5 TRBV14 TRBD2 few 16 CASSRGLAGIGETQYF TGTGCCAGCAGCCGCGGACTAGCGGGGATCGGAGAGACCCAGTACTTC
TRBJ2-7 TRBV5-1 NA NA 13 CASSDAGPLEQYF TGCGCCAGCAGCGACGCGGGACCCCTAGAGCAGTACTTC
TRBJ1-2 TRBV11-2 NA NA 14 CASSLTGRGYGYTF TGTGCCAGTAGCTTAACCGGGAGAGGGTACGGCTACACCTTC
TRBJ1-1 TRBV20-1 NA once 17 CSAYDLVGVHVSTEAFF TGCAGTGCTTATGACCTCGTGGGGGTTCACGTGAGCACTGAAGCTTTCTTT
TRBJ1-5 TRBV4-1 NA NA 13 CASSPAGDQPQHF TGCGCCAGCAGCCCCGCAGGGGATCAGCCCCAGCATTTT
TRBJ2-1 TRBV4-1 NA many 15 CASSQSGSSYNEQFF TGCGCCAGCAGCCAATCCGGGAGCTCCTACAATGAGCAGTTCTTC
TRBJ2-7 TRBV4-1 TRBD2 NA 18 CASSLGTSGTTGGGEQYF TGCGCCAGCAGCCTAGGGACTAGCGGGACTACGGGAGGTGGCGAGCAGTACTTC
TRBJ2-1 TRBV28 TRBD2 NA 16 CASRRSGANAGNEQFF TGTGCCAGCAGACGGAGCGGGGCCAACGCAGGGAATGAGCAGTTCTTC
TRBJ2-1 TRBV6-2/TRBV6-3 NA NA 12 CASNTLGNEQFF TGTGCCAGCAACACCCTCGGTAATGAGCAGTTCTTC
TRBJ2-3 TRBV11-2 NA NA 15 CVSSLGIIRSDTQYF TGTGTCAGCAGCTTAGGTATTATCAGATCAGATACGCAGTATTTT
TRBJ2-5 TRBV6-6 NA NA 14 CASSYRGIQETQYF TGTGCCAGCAGTTACAGGGGGATCCAAGAGACCCAGTACTTC
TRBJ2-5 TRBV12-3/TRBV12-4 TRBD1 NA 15 CASSLGKTGGETQYF TGTGCCAGCAGTTTGGGGAAAACAGGGGGCGAGACCCAGTACTTC
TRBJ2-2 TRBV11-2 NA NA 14 CTSSWRGMGWELFF TGTACCAGCAGCTGGAGGGGTATGGGCTGGGAGCTGTTTTTT
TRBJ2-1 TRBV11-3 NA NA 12 CASSLGANDQFF TGTGCTAGCAGCTTAGGGGCGAATGATCAGTTCTTC
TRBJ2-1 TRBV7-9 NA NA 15 CASCFTGSTYNEQFF TGTGCCAGCTGCTTCACAGGCAGCACCTACAATGAGCAGTTCTTC
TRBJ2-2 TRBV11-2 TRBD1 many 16 CASSLDWTGATGELFF TGTGCCAGCAGCTTAGATTGGACAGGGGCCACCGGGGAGCTGTTTTTT
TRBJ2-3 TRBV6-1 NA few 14 CACSEEWGTDTQYF TGTGCCTGCAGTGAAGAGTGGGGCACAGATACGCAGTATTTT
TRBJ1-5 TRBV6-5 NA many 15 CASIPTQYSNQPQHF TGTGCCAGCATTCCAACCCAGTATAGCAATCAGCCCCAGCATTTT
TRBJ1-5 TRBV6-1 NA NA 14 CASREHRRERPRHF TGTGCCAGCAGAGAACACAGGAGGGAGCGGCCCCGGCATTTT
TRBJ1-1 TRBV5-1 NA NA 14 CAISLGSLGTEAFF TGCGCCATCAGCTTGGGTAGTCTGGGGACTGAAGCTTTCTTT
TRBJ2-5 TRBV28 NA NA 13 CASSLYYQETQYF TGTGCCAGCAGTTTATATTACCAAGAGACCCAGTACTTC
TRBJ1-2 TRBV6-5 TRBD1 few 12 CASSSGTGGYTF TGTGCCAGCAGTTCCGGGACAGGAGGCTACACCTTC
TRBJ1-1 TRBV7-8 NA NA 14 CASSLAGTGLGAFF TGTGCCAGCAGCTTAGCCGGGACCGGCCTAGGGGCTTTCTTT
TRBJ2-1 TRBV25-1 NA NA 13 CASSELWVSEQFF TGTGCCAGCAGTGAATTGTGGGTCTCTGAGCAGTTCTTC
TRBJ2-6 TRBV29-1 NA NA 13 CSADISGANLLSF TGCAGCGCCGACATCTCTGGGGCCAACCTCCTGAGTTTC
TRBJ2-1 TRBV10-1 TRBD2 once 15 CASSRISGRASGQFF TGCGCCAGCAGCCGAATTAGCGGGAGAGCCTCTGGGCAGTTCTTC
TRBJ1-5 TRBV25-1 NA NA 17 CASSPSWPAASNQPQHF TGTGCCAGCAGTCCTTCCTGGCCGGCCGCGAGCAATCAGCCCCAGCATTTT
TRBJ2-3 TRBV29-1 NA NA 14 CSVWRGLNTDTQYF TGCAGCGTTTGGAGGGGGCTCAACACAGATACGCAGTATTTT
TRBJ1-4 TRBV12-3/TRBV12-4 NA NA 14 CASSLEGSNEKLFF TGTGCCAGCAGTTTAGAGGGGTCTAATGAAAAACTGTTTTTT
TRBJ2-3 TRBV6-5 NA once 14 CASSQRVARDTQYF TGTGCCAGTAGTCAAAGGGTAGCGAGGGATACGCAGTATTTT
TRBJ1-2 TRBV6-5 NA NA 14 CASKLGGGNYGYTF TGTGCCAGCAAGCTCGGGGGCGGAAACTATGGCTACACCTTC
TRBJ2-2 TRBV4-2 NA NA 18 CASSQEGYLRANTGELFF TGTGCCAGCAGCCAAGAAGGGTATTTGCGCGCGAACACCGGGGAGCTGTTTTTT
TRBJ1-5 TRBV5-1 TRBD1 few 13 CASRGTESQPQHF TGCGCCAGCAGAGGGACAGAAAGTCAGCCCCAGCATTTT
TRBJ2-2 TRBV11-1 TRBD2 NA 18 CASGHCRLTGGGTGELFF TGTGCCAGCGGCCACTGCCGGCTAACGGGAGGGGGCACCGGGGAGCTGTTTTTT
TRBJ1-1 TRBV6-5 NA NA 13 CVNSYSRDTEAFF TGTGTCAACAGTTACTCCAGGGACACTGAAGCTTTCTTT
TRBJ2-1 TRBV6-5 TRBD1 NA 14 CASSRQGSYNEWFF TGTGCCAGCAGTCGACAGGGGTCCTACAATGAGTGGTTCTTT
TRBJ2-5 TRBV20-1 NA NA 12 CSVSETRVTQYF TGCAGTGTTAGTGAAACTAGAGTGACCCAGTACTTC
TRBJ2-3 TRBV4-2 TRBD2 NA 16 CASNRERSSGRDTQYF TGTGCCAGCAACCGAGAAAGGTCTAGCGGGAGGGATACGCAGTATTTT
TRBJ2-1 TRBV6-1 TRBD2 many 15 CASSETSGILNEQFF TGTGCCAGCAGTGAAACTAGCGGGATATTGAATGAGCAGTTCTTC
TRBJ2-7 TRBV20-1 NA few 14 CSARSLADPYEQYF TGCAGTGCTAGATCGTTAGCGGACCCCTACGAGCAGTACTTC
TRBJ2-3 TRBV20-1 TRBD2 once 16 CSARSPLSGNTGTQYF TGCAGTGCTAGGTCCCCCCTTAGCGGGAACACAGGTACGCAGTATTTT
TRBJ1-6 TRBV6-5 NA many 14 CASSYPGRRSPLHF TGTGCCAGCAGTTATCCCGGGAGGCGGTCACCCCTCCACTTT
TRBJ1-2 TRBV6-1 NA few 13 CVSSVRTDYDYTF TGTGTCAGCAGTGTACGGACTGATTATGACTACACCTTC
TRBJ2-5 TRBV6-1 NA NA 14 CASSRDRGAETQYF TGTGCCAGCAGTAGGGATAGGGGGGCCGAGACCCAGTACTTC
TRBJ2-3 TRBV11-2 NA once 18 CASSLGSRVARWTDTQYF TGTGCCAGCAGCTTAGGGAGTAGGGTCGCCCGGTGGACAGATACGCAGTATTTT
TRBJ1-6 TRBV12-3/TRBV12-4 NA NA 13 CASSLGEYSPLHF TGTGCCAGCAGTTTGGGGGAGTATTCACCCCTCCACTTT